The 4 T cell receptor beta chains in this list originate from one sample, sequenced in a study of early T cells in non-severe SARS-CoV-2 infection. TCRdb reanalysed the 5' RACE reads using MiXCR and keeps one entry per CDR3 protein. The sample holds more than 35,000 distinct CDR3 sequences, roughly 3.9% seen once. The source material was whole blood. These receptors all come from an adult who was a healthcare worker with PCR-confirmed SARS-CoV-2 infection or an uninfected control (not recorded which).

This clonotype was seen ten or more times. The genes are TRBV28 and TRBJ2-3; TRBD2 matches 7 bases. The CDR3 extends over 16 amino acids. With V trimmed by 6 bases and J by 4 bases, 13 bases remained unmatched. CDR1 is MDHEN and CDR2 is SYDVKM in the germline V gene. CDR3 protein: CASRNRGVGAPDTQYF. The CDR3, as DNA: TGTGCCAGCAGGAACCGGGGGGTAGGGGCCCCAGATACGCAGTATTTT.

There are many counts of this clonotype. This rearrangement joins TRBV20-1 to TRBJ2-7; D remains unclear. CDR3 length equals 12 residues. Germline V CDR1 and CDR2: DFQATT, SNEGSKA (reference sequence). Trimming took 3 bases from V and 3 from J, leaving 9 bases between them. The CDR3: CSASLGIYEQYF. For the CDR3, the DNA is TGCAGTGCTAGCCTCGGAATCTACGAGCAGTACTTC.

This clonotype has ten or more counts. V gene TRBV18 combines with J gene TRBJ2-7; 14 nucleotides line up with TRBD2. The CDR3 consists of 15 residues. The junction had 6 bases not matched to a gene; V was cut back by 5 bases and J by 6 bases. Germline lookup yields CDR1 KGHSH and CDR2 LQKENI. The CDR3 spells CASSGTSGRIGEQYV. DNA of the CDR3: TGTGCCAGCTCAGGGACTAGCGGGAGAATAGGCGAGCAGTACGTC.

This clonotype has at least ten counts. CDR3 in DNA: TGTGCCAGCAGCGCGGGACAGGGGCTCGGCTATGGCTACACCTTC. It is translated as CASSAGQGLGYGYTF. J is TRBJ1-2 and V is TRBV7-3, with TRBD1 identical over 10 bases. Looked up from germline, CDR1 is SGHTA and CDR2 is FQGTGA. CDR3 length: 15 residues. With 5 bases clipped from V and 4 bases from J, the junction kept 7 bases outside the gene matches.